This TCR beta chain emerged from a study of response to subunit inactivated influenza vaccine. Study observations and caveats: There was a suggestion from the authors that each seasonal influenza vaccination recruits few new T cells.

TCRdb redid the calling of the RT-PCR reads with MiXCR, one entry per CDR3 protein. This table has around 540,000 distinct CDR3 sequences, 12% appearing once. A word on this clonotype: Antigen unknown.

The V end was cut by 5 bases, the J end by 1 base, with 7 bases between. This CDR3 spans 13 amino acids. Germline assignment: CDR1 KGHDR and CDR2 SFDVKD. The sequencing used PBMCs from blood, collected on the day of vaccination. This sequence originates from a man aged 50-60 years who received an inactivated influenza vaccine. The chain employs TRBV24-1 and TRBJ2-5, with TRBD1 as a possible D gene (5 bases). The CDR3 coding sequence is TGTGCCACCAGTGGGACACGCCAAGAGACCCAGTACTTC. Protein sequence: CATSGTRQETQYF.